The rows below give T cell receptor beta chains drawn from one sample of a study of blood T cell repertoires in COVID-19. Libraries were prepared by immunoSEQ multiplex PCR; TCRdb keeps only in-frame clonotypes and omits some of them. This sample has more than 95,000 clones, with about four fifths found just once. Sequenced: peripheral blood. These TCRs come from a woman older than 75 with active or convalescent COVID-19. Each CDR3 is given with its conserved first and last residue. D genes are given only for firm matches. Rows give clone size only sometimes, using once, few, many, or a class for an expanded clone.

d_call: TRBD2
v_call: TRBV4-1
j_call: TRBJ2-1
clone_size: NA
cdr3_aa: CASSQTGTSGSNEQFF
cdr3_nt: TGCGCCAGCAGCCAAACCGGGACTAGCGGGAGTAATGAGCAGTTCTTC

d_call: TRBD2
v_call: TRBV7-3
j_call: TRBJ2-5
clone_size: NA
cdr3_aa: CASSERPGGAQYF
cdr3_nt: TGTGCCAGCAGCGAACGCCCCGGGGGGGCCCAGTACTTC

d_call: TRBD1
v_call: TRBV29-1
j_call: TRBJ1-1
clone_size: few
cdr3_aa: CSAGQGLMNTEAFF
cdr3_nt: TGCAGCGCCGGACAGGGGTTGATGAACACTGAAGCTTTCTTT

d_call: NA
v_call: TRBV13
j_call: TRBJ2-1
clone_size: NA
cdr3_aa: CASSYLPFGSGGSYNEQFF
cdr3_nt: TGTGCCAGCAGCTACCTGCCTTTCGGGAGCGGAGGCTCCTACAATGAGCAGTTCTTC

d_call: NA
v_call: TRBV2
j_call: TRBJ1-1
clone_size: NA
cdr3_aa: CASRGPEVDTEAFF
cdr3_nt: TGTGCCAGCAGAGGTCCCGAGGTGGACACTGAAGCTTTCTTT

d_call: TRBD1
v_call: TRBV29-1
j_call: TRBJ1-1
clone_size: NA
cdr3_aa: CSAGDRLGEAFF
cdr3_nt: TGCAGCGCTGGGGACAGACTAGGGGAAGCTTTCTTT

d_call: NA
v_call: TRBV5-1
j_call: TRBJ1-6
clone_size: once
cdr3_aa: CASSSRGGIQESPLHF
cdr3_nt: TGCGCCAGCAGCTCCCGGGGGGGTATTCAGGAATCACCCCTCCACTTT

d_call: NA
v_call: TRBV7-2
j_call: TRBJ1-1
clone_size: NA
cdr3_aa: CASSLRAGYTEAFF
cdr3_nt: TGTGCCAGCAGCTTAAGGGCAGGGTACACTGAAGCTTTCTTT

d_call: NA
v_call: TRBV6-6
j_call: TRBJ2-2
clone_size: NA
cdr3_aa: CASSYSSGLTGELFF
cdr3_nt: TGTGCCAGCAGTTACTCTAGCGGACTCACCGGGGAGCTGTTTTTT

d_call: NA
v_call: TRBV28
j_call: TRBJ2-7
clone_size: NA
cdr3_aa: CASSPPTGTSSYEQYF
cdr3_nt: TGTGCCAGCAGTCCCCCAACAGGAACGAGCTCCTACGAGCAGTACTTC

d_call: TRBD1
v_call: TRBV19
j_call: TRBJ1-1
clone_size: few
cdr3_aa: CASSTGVRTEAFF
cdr3_nt: TGTGCCAGTAGCACAGGGGTGAGGACTGAAGCTTTCTTT

d_call: NA
v_call: TRBV19
j_call: TRBJ1-5
clone_size: few
cdr3_aa: CASSIFFGNQPQHF
cdr3_nt: TGTGCCAGTAGTATCTTTTTCGGCAATCAGCCCCAGCATTTT

d_call: TRBD2
v_call: TRBV5-4
j_call: TRBJ2-3
clone_size: NA
cdr3_aa: CASSWEGRADTQYF
cdr3_nt: TGTGCCAGCAGCTGGGAGGGCCGTGCAGATACGCAGTATTTT

d_call: TRBD2
v_call: TRBV28
j_call: TRBJ2-1
clone_size: NA
cdr3_aa: CASGVSPGLAGGSYNEQFF
cdr3_nt: TGTGCCAGTGGGGTCAGTCCGGGACTAGCGGGAGGGTCCTACAATGAGCAGTTCTTC

d_call: TRBD1
v_call: TRBV29-1
j_call: TRBJ2-3
clone_size: once
cdr3_aa: CSGHQGEDTQYF
cdr3_nt: TGCAGCGGGCACCAGGGGGAAGATACGCAGTATTTT

d_call: NA
v_call: TRBV11-2
j_call: TRBJ2-6
clone_size: NA
cdr3_aa: CASSLYSGANVLTF
cdr3_nt: TGTGCCAGCAGCTTATACTCTGGGGCCAACGTCCTGACTTTC

d_call: NA
v_call: TRBV5-1
j_call: TRBJ2-5
clone_size: NA
cdr3_aa: CASSFGVRETQYF
cdr3_nt: TGCGCCAGCAGCTTCGGGGTTCGGGAGACCCAGTACTTC

d_call: NA
v_call: TRBV29-1
j_call: TRBJ1-5
clone_size: NA
cdr3_aa: CSVGGQYNQPQHF
cdr3_nt: TGCAGCGTCGGTGGGCAGTACAATCAGCCCCAGCATTTT

d_call: TRBD1
v_call: TRBV24-1
j_call: TRBJ2-1
clone_size: few
cdr3_aa: CATSDYRGLNEQFF
cdr3_nt: TGTGCCACCAGTGATTACAGGGGGTTGAATGAGCAGTTCTTC

d_call: TRBD1
v_call: TRBV28
j_call: TRBJ1-5
clone_size: NA
cdr3_aa: CASSLFGDSIAFYQPQHF
cdr3_nt: TGTGCCAGCAGTTTATTTGGGGACAGTATAGCCTTCTATCAGCCCCAGCATTTT

d_call: NA
v_call: TRBV9
j_call: TRBJ2-5
clone_size: few
cdr3_aa: CASSILDSETQYF
cdr3_nt: TGTGCCAGCAGCATCTTGGACTCGGAGACCCAGTACTTC

d_call: NA
v_call: TRBV6-4
j_call: TRBJ2-4
clone_size: NA
cdr3_aa: CASSDVAGHLSSGDIQYF
cdr3_nt: TGTGCCAGCAGTGACGTGGCGGGCCATCTCTCGTCGGGGGACATTCAGTACTTC

d_call: NA
v_call: TRBV11-2
j_call: TRBJ2-5
clone_size: NA
cdr3_aa: CASSLEPEETQYF
cdr3_nt: TGTGCCAGCAGCTTGGAGCCGGAAGAGACCCAGTACTTC

d_call: TRBD1
v_call: TRBV16
j_call: TRBJ1-2
clone_size: once
cdr3_aa: CASSQFTGDGYTF
cdr3_nt: TGTGCCAGCAGCCAATTCACAGGGGATGGCTACACCTTC

d_call: NA
v_call: TRBV3-1/TRBV3-2
j_call: TRBJ1-2
clone_size: NA
cdr3_aa: CASSQDRVANGYTF
cdr3_nt: TGTGCCAGCAGCCAAGACAGGGTGGCAAACGGCTACACCTTC

d_call: NA
v_call: TRBV7-9
j_call: TRBJ1-5
clone_size: NA
cdr3_aa: CASSPGSGQPQHF
cdr3_nt: TGTGCCAGCAGCCCAGGGTCGGGTCAGCCCCAGCATTTT

d_call: TRBD2
v_call: TRBV5-1
j_call: TRBJ2-1
clone_size: NA
cdr3_aa: CASSLERGSNEQFF
cdr3_nt: TGCGCCAGCAGCTTGGAGCGGGGGAGCAATGAGCAGTTCTTC

d_call: TRBD1
v_call: TRBV5-8
j_call: TRBJ2-1
clone_size: NA
cdr3_aa: CASSPRDSAYSEQFF
cdr3_nt: TGTGCCAGCAGCCCGAGGGACAGCGCGTATAGTGAGCAGTTCTTC

d_call: TRBD1
v_call: TRBV10-3
j_call: TRBJ1-1
clone_size: NA
cdr3_aa: CAISDTGQYTEAFF
cdr3_nt: TGTGCCATCAGTGATACGGGACAGTACACTGAAGCTTTCTTT

d_call: TRBD1
v_call: TRBV7-9
j_call: TRBJ1-1
clone_size: once
cdr3_aa: CASSSTGVTEAFF
cdr3_nt: TGTGCCAGCAGCTCGACAGGGGTGACTGAAGCTTTCTTT

d_call: NA
v_call: TRBV28
j_call: TRBJ1-5
clone_size: NA
cdr3_aa: CASSLGSRWLQHF
cdr3_nt: TGTGCCAGCAGTTTAGGGTCGAGGTGGCTCCAGCATTTT

d_call: TRBD2
v_call: TRBV5-1
j_call: TRBJ2-3
clone_size: NA
cdr3_aa: CASRGAGVGGTDTQYF
cdr3_nt: TGCGCCAGCAGGGGAGCGGGAGTCGGGGGCACAGATACGCAGTATTTT

d_call: NA
v_call: TRBV5-4
j_call: TRBJ2-5
clone_size: NA
cdr3_aa: CASSLGSGQETQYF
cdr3_nt: TGTGCCAGCAGCTTGGGTAGCGGCCAAGAGACCCAGTACTTC

d_call: NA
v_call: TRBV5-6
j_call: TRBJ2-1
clone_size: NA
cdr3_aa: CASSLTSGEQFF
cdr3_nt: TGTGCCAGCAGCCTAACTAGTGGGGAGCAGTTCTTC

d_call: NA
v_call: TRBV2
j_call: TRBJ1-6
clone_size: NA
cdr3_aa: CASSEGHPRGSPLHF
cdr3_nt: TGTGCCAGCAGTGAGGGACACCCCAGGGGTTCACCCCTCCACTTT

d_call: TRBD1
v_call: TRBV19
j_call: TRBJ1-5
clone_size: NA
cdr3_aa: CASSKDREGQPQHF
cdr3_nt: TGTGCCAGTAGTAAGGACAGGGAGGGTCAGCCCCAGCATTTT

d_call: NA
v_call: TRBV9
j_call: TRBJ1-1
clone_size: NA
cdr3_aa: CASSATGNTEAFF
cdr3_nt: TGTGCCAGCAGCGCGACAGGGAACACTGAAGCTTTCTTT

d_call: NA
v_call: TRBV5-1
j_call: TRBJ1-1
clone_size: NA
cdr3_aa: CASRGRMDGNTEAFF
cdr3_nt: TGCGCCAGCAGGGGGAGGATGGACGGGAACACTGAAGCTTTCTTT

d_call: NA
v_call: TRBV29-1
j_call: TRBJ2-2
clone_size: NA
cdr3_aa: CSVETPLEETGELFF
cdr3_nt: TGCAGCGTTGAAACCCCCTTGGAGGAGACCGGGGAGCTGTTTTTT

d_call: NA
v_call: TRBV5-6
j_call: TRBJ2-2
clone_size: few
cdr3_aa: CASKSRPGSGELFF
cdr3_nt: TGTGCCAGCAAAAGTCGCCCCGGGTCCGGGGAGCTGTTTTTT

d_call: TRBD1
v_call: TRBV19
j_call: TRBJ1-1
clone_size: NA
cdr3_aa: CASSTTGVWVEAFF
cdr3_nt: TGTGCCAGTAGTACCACAGGGGTGTGGGTCGAAGCTTTCTTT

d_call: TRBD1
v_call: TRBV2
j_call: TRBJ1-2
clone_size: NA
cdr3_aa: CASRATGIYGYTF
cdr3_nt: TGTGCCAGCAGAGCGACAGGGATCTATGGCTACACCTTC

d_call: NA
v_call: TRBV15
j_call: TRBJ2-7
clone_size: NA
cdr3_aa: CATSRVGGPAYEQYF
cdr3_nt: TGTGCCACCAGCAGAGTCGGAGGGCCAGCCTACGAGCAGTACTTC

d_call: TRBD1
v_call: TRBV28
j_call: TRBJ1-6
clone_size: few
cdr3_aa: CASSRPGQGGNSPLHF
cdr3_nt: TGTGCCAGCAGTCGACCGGGACAGGGAGGGAATTCACCCCTCCACTTT

d_call: NA
v_call: TRBV30
j_call: TRBJ1-1
clone_size: NA
cdr3_aa: CAWAGASVLEAFF
cdr3_nt: TGTGCCTGGGCCGGTGCTTCCGTTTTAGAAGCTTTCTTT

d_call: NA
v_call: TRBV30
j_call: TRBJ2-7
clone_size: NA
cdr3_aa: CAWSGGVGPSYEQYF
cdr3_nt: TGTGCCTGGAGTGGGGGGGTGGGTCCCTCCTACGAGCAGTACTTC

d_call: NA
v_call: TRBV7-9
j_call: TRBJ1-2
clone_size: NA
cdr3_aa: CASSVLTVVTGYTF
cdr3_nt: TGTGCCAGCAGCGTTCTTACAGTGGTCACTGGCTACACCTTC

d_call: NA
v_call: TRBV5-1
j_call: TRBJ1-1
clone_size: NA
cdr3_aa: CASGLAQNTEAFF
cdr3_nt: TGCGCCAGCGGGTTAGCACAGAACACTGAAGCTTTCTTT

d_call: TRBD1
v_call: TRBV7-3
j_call: TRBJ1-1
clone_size: NA
cdr3_aa: CASSLGTANTEAFF
cdr3_nt: TGTGCCAGCAGCTTAGGGACAGCTAACACTGAAGCTTTCTTT

d_call: NA
v_call: TRBV3-1/TRBV3-2
j_call: TRBJ2-7
clone_size: once
cdr3_aa: CASSHGTVSYEQYF
cdr3_nt: TGTGCCAGCAGCCACGGGACTGTCTCCTACGAGCAGTACTTC

d_call: TRBD1
v_call: TRBV7-8
j_call: TRBJ1-5
clone_size: NA
cdr3_aa: CASSLDTGAQPQHF
cdr3_nt: TGTGCCAGCAGCTTAGATACAGGGGCCCAGCCCCAGCATTTT

d_call: NA
v_call: TRBV10-3
j_call: TRBJ1-2
clone_size: NA
cdr3_aa: CAISGTPYGDSNYGYTF
cdr3_nt: TGTGCCATCAGTGGTACCCCGTACGGGGATTCTAACTATGGCTACACCTTC

d_call: TRBD1
v_call: TRBV28
j_call: TRBJ1-5
clone_size: NA
cdr3_aa: CASSPHQGGYQPQHF
cdr3_nt: TGTGCCAGCAGTCCGCATCAGGGGGGATATCAGCCCCAGCATTTT

d_call: TRBD2
v_call: TRBV5-1
j_call: TRBJ2-5
clone_size: NA
cdr3_aa: CASTGSGGKETQYF
cdr3_nt: TGCGCCAGCACGGGTTCGGGGGGTAAAGAGACCCAGTACTTC

d_call: NA
v_call: TRBV19
j_call: TRBJ2-4
clone_size: NA
cdr3_aa: CASSISGAKNIQYF
cdr3_nt: TGTGCCAGTAGCATATCCGGGGCCAAAAACATTCAGTACTTC

d_call: NA
v_call: TRBV29-1
j_call: TRBJ1-4
clone_size: NA
cdr3_aa: CSVDAGGLGEKLFF
cdr3_nt: TGCAGCGTTGACGCGGGGGGTTTAGGCGAAAAACTGTTTTTT

d_call: NA
v_call: TRBV27
j_call: TRBJ2-5
clone_size: NA
cdr3_aa: CASSVAQGRTQYF
cdr3_nt: TGTGCCAGCAGTGTTGCCCAAGGGAGGACCCAGTACTTC

d_call: NA
v_call: TRBV12-3/TRBV12-4
j_call: TRBJ1-5
clone_size: NA
cdr3_aa: CASNPETGAPQHF
cdr3_nt: TGTGCCAGCAACCCGGAAACGGGTGCGCCCCAGCATTTT

d_call: NA
v_call: TRBV12-3/TRBV12-4
j_call: TRBJ1-2
clone_size: NA
cdr3_aa: CASSLSRVYGYTF
cdr3_nt: TGTGCCAGCAGTTTAAGTCGCGTCTATGGCTACACCTTC

d_call: TRBD1
v_call: TRBV5-4
j_call: TRBJ2-5
clone_size: NA
cdr3_aa: CASSKVRARGRGETQYF
cdr3_nt: TGTGCCAGCAGCAAGGTTCGAGCCAGGGGGCGCGGGGAGACCCAGTACTTC